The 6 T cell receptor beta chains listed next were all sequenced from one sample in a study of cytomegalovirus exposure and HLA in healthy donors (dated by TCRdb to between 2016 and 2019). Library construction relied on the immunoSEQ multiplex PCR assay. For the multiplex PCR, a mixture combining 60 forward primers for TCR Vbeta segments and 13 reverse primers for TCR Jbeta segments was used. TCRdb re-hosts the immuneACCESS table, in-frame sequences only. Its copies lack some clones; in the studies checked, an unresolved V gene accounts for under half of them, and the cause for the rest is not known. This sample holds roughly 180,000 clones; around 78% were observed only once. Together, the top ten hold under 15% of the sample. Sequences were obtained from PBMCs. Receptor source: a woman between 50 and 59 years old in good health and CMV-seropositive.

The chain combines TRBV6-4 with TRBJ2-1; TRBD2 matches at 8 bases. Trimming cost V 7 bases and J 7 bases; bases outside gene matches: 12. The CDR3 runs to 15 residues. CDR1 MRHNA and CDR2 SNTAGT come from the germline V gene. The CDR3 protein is CASNQLAVVGNEQFF. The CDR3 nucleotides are TGTGCCAGCAACCAACTAGCGGTAGTGGGGAATGAGCAGTTCTTC.

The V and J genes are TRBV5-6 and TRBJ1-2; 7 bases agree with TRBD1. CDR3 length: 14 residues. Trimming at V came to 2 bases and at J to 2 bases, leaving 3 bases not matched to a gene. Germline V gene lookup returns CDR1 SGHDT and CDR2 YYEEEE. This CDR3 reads CASSFGTENYGYTF. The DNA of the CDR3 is TGTGCCAGCAGCTTCGGGACAGAAAACTATGGCTACACCTTC.

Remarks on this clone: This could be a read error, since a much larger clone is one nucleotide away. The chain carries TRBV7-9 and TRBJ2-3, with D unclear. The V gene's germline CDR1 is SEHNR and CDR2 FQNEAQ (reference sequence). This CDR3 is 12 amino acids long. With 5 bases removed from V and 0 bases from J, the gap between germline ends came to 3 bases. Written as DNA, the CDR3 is TGTGCCAGCAGCCGGAGCACAGATACGCAGTATTTT. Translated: CASSRSTDTQYF.

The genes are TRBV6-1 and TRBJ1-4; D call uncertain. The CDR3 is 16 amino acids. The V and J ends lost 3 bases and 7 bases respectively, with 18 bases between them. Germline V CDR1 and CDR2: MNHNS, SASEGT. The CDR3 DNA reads TGTGCCAGCAGTGAGACGAGGGATCAGCGGCGTGAAAAACTGTTTTTT. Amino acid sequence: CASSETRDQRREKLFF.

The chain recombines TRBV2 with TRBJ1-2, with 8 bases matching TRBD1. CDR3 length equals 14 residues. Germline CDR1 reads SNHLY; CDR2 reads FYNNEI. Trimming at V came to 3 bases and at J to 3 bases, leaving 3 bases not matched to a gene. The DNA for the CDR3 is TGTGCCAGCAGTGACCAGGGACAGGACTATGGCTACACCTTC. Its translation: CASSDQGQDYGYTF.

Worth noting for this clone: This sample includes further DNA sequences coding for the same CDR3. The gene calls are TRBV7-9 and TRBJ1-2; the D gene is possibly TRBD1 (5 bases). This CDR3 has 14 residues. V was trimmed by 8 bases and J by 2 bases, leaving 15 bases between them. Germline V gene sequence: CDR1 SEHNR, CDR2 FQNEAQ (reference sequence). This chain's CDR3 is CASEDLRGNYGYTF. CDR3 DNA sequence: TGTGCCAGCGAGGATCTACGGGGGAACTATGGCTACACCTTC.